This T cell receptor beta chain was captured in a study of beta chain features in type 1 diabetes. Study overall: Patients looked much like healthy donors when it came to age, gender and cell yields. The study's findings and limits: Sequencing the cDNA could make cells with high TCR expression show up more than they should. For type 1 diabetes patients, VDJ junctions showed fewer insertions and more deletions. The naive, central memory and Treg TCRB repertoires showed an apparent similarity that was greater among patients than among healthy donors.

This CDR3 is 13 amino acids long. V lost 5 bases, J lost 5 bases, and 5 bases stayed unmatched. Germline lookup yields CDR1 SGHRS and CDR2 YFSETQ. Of the isolated RNA, all was reverse transcribed, and so the sequenced material was expressed TCRB transcripts. TCRdb's copy holds only in-frame clones and misses some; the assay was immunoSEQ multiplex PCR. The data show hundreds of thousands of clones, 15% to 18% seen once. In this sample, this clone turned up a few times. Its target is not known. The source is a man between 18 and 35 years old in good health. This chain links TRBV5-1 with TRBJ2-7; 9 bases match TRBD1. Sequencing input: naive CD4+ T cells from blood. The CDR3 coding sequence is TGCGCCAGCAGGGGACAGGGTCCCCACGAGCAGTACTTC. Its translation: CASRGQGPHEQYF.